Sequencing of this T cell receptor (beta chain) was carried out in a study of graft-versus-host responses after intestinal transplantation. Across the study: All recipients were transplanted with multivisceral, liver-intestinal, or isolated intestinal grafts. The whole recipient group had anti-thymocyte globulin induction followed by tacrolimus and steroids for about three years. Points from the study as a whole: Present in recipient marrow, GvH clones included some that appeared first in ileum or blood.

Notes on this clone: As yet, its antigen is unknown.

TCRdb's copy holds only in-frame clones and misses some; the assay was immunoSEQ multiplex PCR. The sample shows 100,000 to 120,000 clones, approximately 92% of them seen only once. The receptor's source is a human donor who received an intestinal transplant. The starting material was unstimulated CD8+ T cells sorted from spleen or lymph node cells, obtained before intestinal transplant.

The DNA for the CDR3 is TGTGCCAGTAGTTTCGGGCTGGGCCCCACTGAAGCTTTCTTT. This gives the protein CASSFGLGPTEAFF. The chain recombines TRBV19 with TRBJ1-1, with unresolved D. Trimming removed 5 bases at V and 4 bases at J, with 14 bases between. Germline V CDR1 and CDR2: LNHDA, SQIVND (reference sequence). The CDR3 is 14 amino acids.